This T cell receptor beta chain was recorded in a study of response to subunit inactivated influenza vaccine. TCRdb ran MiXCR on the RT-PCR reads and lists one entry per CDR3 protein. The data contain 150,000 to 200,000 distinct CDR3 sequences, about 9% of them seen just once; the ten biggest clones take up approximately 11%. As for this clonotype: Its cognate antigen is unknown.

Overall study findings and caveats: It was suggested by the authors that few new T cells are recruited by each seasonal influenza vaccination.

The CDR3 is 14 residues long. The V and J ends lost 1 base and 3 bases, in that order; junction bases with no gene match: 3. Germline CDR1 SGHDT, CDR2 YYEEEE. The chain joins TRBV5-6 to TRBJ2-7, with 8 bases identical to TRBD2. The sequencing here drew on non-naive T cells sorted from PBMCs, taken on the day of vaccination. The clonotype originates from a man in his fifties who received an inactivated influenza vaccine. The CDR3, as DNA: TGTGCCAGCAGCTTGAAGGGACTAGGCTACGAGCAGTACTTC. This encodes CASSLKGLGYEQYF.